The subject of this entry is one T cell receptor (beta chain). Generated by immunoSEQ multiplex PCR, the TCRdb table keeps only in-frame clones and is missing some. The table includes about 64,000 clones, about 81% detected once. This CDR3 is 16 amino acids long. CDR1 is GTSNPN, CDR2 SVGIG, per germline (reference sequence). J gave up 0 bases and V 1 base, and 6 bases lay outside the gene matches. These data are taken from a study of blood T cell repertoires in COVID-19. Across the whole study: PBMCs, B-cell-depleted T cells, or T cells provided the cDNA or gDNA that made up the material.

This sequence was found in a human donor in a cohort sampled during active COVID-19. Sequenced material: peripheral blood. The J gene is TRBJ1-5, the V gene TRBV30; TRBD1 matches at 7 bases. In DNA, the CDR3 is TGTGCCTGGAGTGCAAACAGGGGATATAGCAATCAGCCCCAGCATTTT. Protein sequence: CAWSANRGYSNQPQHF.